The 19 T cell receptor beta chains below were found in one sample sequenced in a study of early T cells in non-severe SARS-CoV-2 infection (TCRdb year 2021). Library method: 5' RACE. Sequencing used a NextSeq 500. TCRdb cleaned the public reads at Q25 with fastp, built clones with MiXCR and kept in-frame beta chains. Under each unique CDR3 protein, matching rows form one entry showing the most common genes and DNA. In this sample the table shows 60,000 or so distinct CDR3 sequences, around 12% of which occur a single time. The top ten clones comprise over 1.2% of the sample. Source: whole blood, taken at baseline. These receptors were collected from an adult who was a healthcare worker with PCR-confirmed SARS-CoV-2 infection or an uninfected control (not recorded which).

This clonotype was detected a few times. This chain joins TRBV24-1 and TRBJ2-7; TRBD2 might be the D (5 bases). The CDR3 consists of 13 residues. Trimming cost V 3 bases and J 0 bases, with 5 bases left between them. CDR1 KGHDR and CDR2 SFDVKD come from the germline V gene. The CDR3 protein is CATSDGSSYEQYF. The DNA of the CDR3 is TGTGCCACCAGTGATGGGAGCTCCTACGAGCAGTACTTC.

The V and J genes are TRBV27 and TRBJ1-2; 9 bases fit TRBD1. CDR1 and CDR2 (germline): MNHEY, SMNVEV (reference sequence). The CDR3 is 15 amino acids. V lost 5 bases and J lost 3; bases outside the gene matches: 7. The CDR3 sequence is CASSMGQGRHYGYTF. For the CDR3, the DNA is TGTGCCAGCAGTATGGGACAGGGTCGGCACTATGGCTACACCTTC.

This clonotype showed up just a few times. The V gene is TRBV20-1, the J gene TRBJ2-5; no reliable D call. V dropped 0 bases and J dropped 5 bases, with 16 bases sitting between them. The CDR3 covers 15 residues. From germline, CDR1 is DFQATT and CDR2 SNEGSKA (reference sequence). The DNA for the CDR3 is TGCAGTGCTAGAGATTTTAAGTCCGCTGGGGAGACCCAGTACTTC. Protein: CSARDFKSAGETQYF.

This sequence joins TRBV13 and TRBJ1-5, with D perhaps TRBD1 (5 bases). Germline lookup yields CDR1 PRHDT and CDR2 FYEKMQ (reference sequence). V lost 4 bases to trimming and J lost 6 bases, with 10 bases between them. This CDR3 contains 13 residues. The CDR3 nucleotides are TGTGCCAGCAGCTCCCGAGGGGTTCAGCCCCAGCATTTT. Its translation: CASSSRGVQPQHF.

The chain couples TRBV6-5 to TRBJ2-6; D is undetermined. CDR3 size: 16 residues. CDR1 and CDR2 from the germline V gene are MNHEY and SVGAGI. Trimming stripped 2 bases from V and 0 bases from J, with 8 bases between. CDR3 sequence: CASSYNWASGANVLTF. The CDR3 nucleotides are TGTGCCAGCAGTTACAACTGGGCCTCTGGGGCCAACGTCCTGACTTTC.

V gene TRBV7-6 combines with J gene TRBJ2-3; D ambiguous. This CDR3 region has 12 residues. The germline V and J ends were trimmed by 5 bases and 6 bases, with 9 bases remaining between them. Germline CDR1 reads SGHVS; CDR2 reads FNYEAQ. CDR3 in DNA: TGTGCCAGCAGCCCGATAGTGGATACGCAGTATTTT. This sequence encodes CASSPIVDTQYF.

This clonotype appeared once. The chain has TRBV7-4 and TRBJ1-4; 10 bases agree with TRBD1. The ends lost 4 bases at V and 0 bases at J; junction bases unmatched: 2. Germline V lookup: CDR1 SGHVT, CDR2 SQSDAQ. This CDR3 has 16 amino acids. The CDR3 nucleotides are TGTGCCAGCAGCTACGGACAGGGGGCAACTAATGAAAAACTGTTTTTT. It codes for CASSYGQGATNEKLFF.

CDR3 bases: TGTGCCAGCAGCTTAAGGCAGGCAGAGAACACCGGGGAGCTGTTTTTT. Its translation is CASSLRQAENTGELFF. The V and J genes are TRBV7-2 and TRBJ2-2; D gene unclear. CDR3 size: 16 residues. Germline V gene sequence: CDR1 SGHTA, CDR2 FQGNSA. Trimming removed 2 bases at V and 1 base at J, with 11 bases between. The whole variable domain, remainder taken from reference TRBV7-2 and TRBJ2-2, is GAGVSQSPSNKVTEKGKDVELRCDPISGHTALYWYRQSLGQGLEFLIYFQGNSAPDKSGLPSDRFSAERTGGSVSTLTIQRTQQEDSAVYLCASSLRQAENTGELFFGEGSRLTVL.

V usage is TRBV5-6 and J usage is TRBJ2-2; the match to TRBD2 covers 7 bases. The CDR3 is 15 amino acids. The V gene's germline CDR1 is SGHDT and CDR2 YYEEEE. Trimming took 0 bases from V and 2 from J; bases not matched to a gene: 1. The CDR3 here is CASSLGGSNTGELFF. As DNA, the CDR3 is TGTGCCAGCAGCTTGGGCGGGAGTAACACCGGGGAGCTGTTTTTT.

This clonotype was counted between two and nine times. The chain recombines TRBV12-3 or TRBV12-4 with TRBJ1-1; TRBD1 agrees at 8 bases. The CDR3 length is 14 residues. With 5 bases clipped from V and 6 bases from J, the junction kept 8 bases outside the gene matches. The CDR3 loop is CASSRAPGQAEAFF. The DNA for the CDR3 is TGTGCCAGCAGTCGAGCCCCGGGACAGGCTGAAGCTTTCTTT.

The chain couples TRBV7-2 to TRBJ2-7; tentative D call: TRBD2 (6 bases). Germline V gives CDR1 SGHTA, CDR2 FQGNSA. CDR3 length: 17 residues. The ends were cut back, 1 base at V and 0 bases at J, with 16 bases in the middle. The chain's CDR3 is CASSLGYGGRSSYEQYF. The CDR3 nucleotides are TGTGCCAGCAGCTTAGGTTACGGGGGTCGTAGCTCCTACGAGCAGTACTTC.

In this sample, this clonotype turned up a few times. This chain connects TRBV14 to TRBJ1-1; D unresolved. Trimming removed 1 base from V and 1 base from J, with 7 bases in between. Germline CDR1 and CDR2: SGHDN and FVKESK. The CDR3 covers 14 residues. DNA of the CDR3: TGTGCCAGCAGCCAAGTTGGACGGAACACTGAAGCTTTCTTT. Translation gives CASSQVGRNTEAFF.

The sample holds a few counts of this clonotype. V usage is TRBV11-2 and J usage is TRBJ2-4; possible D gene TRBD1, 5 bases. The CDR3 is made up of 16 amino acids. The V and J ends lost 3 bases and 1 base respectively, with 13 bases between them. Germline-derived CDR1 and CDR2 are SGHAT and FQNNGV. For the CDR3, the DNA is TGTGCCAGCAGCTTCAGTAGTGCAGGGGCCAAAAACATTCAGTACTTC. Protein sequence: CASSFSSAGAKNIQYF. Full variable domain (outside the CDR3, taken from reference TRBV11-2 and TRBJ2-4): EAGVAQSPRYKIIEKRQSVAFWCNPISGHATLYWYQQILGQGPKLLIQFQNNGVVDDSQLPKDRFSAERLKGVDSTLKIQPAKLEDSAVYLCASSFSSAGAKNIQYFGAGTRLSVL.

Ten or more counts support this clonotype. The chain's CDR3 is CSAQPRDTEAFF. The CDR3 DNA follows: TGCAGCGCCCAGCCTAGGGACACTGAAGCTTTCTTT. This rearrangement joins TRBV29-1 to TRBJ1-1; D is unresolved. The CDR3 is 12 amino acids. The V gene's germline CDR1 is SQVTM and CDR2 ANQGSEA. Trimming pared 7 bases from V and 3 bases from J, leaving 12 bases between.

Written as DNA, the CDR3 is TGCAGTGCTAGTTCCAACCACCGGGGCACAGATACGCAGTATTTT. Its translation is CSASSNHRGTDTQYF. V gene TRBV20-1 combines with J gene TRBJ2-3; D is undetermined. From germline, CDR1 is DFQATT and CDR2 SNEGSKA (reference sequence). This CDR3 comprises 15 residues. V was pared by 3 bases and J by 1 base, with 14 bases between.

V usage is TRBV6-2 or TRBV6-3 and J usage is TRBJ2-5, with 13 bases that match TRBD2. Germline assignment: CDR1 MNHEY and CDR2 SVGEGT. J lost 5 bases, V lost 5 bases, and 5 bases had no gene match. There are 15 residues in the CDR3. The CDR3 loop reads CASSRLAGGVETQYF. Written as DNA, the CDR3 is TGTGCCAGCAGTCGACTAGCGGGGGGCGTGGAGACCCAGTACTTC.

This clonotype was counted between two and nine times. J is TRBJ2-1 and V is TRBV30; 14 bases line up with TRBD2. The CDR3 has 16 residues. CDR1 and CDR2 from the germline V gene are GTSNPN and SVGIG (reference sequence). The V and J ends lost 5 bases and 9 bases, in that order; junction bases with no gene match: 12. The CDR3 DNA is TGTGCCTGGGATGGAGGACTAGCGGGAGGTTGGAGTGAGCAGTTCTTC. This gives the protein CAWDGGLAGGWSEQFF.

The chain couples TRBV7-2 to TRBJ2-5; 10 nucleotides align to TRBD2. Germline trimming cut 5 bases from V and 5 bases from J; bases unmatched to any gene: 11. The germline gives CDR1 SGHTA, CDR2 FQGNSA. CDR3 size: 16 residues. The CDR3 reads CASSRIRTSGTETQYF. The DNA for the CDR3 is TGTGCCAGCAGCCGAATTAGAACTAGCGGGACTGAGACCCAGTACTTC. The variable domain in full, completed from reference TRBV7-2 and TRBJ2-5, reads GAGVSQSPSNKVTEKGKDVELRCDPISGHTALYWYRQSLGQGLEFLIYFQGNSAPDKSGLPSDRFSAERTGGSVSTLTIQRTQQEDSAVYLCASSRIRTSGTETQYFGPGTRLLVL.

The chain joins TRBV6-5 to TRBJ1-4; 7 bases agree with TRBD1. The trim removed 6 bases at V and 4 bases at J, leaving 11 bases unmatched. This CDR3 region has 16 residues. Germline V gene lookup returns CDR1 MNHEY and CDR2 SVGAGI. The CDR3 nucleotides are TGTGCCAGCAGACGGAAGACAGGGATTGATAATGAAAAACTGTTTTTT. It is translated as CASRRKTGIDNEKLFF.